The clone carrying this T cell receptor (beta chain) was observed a few times. Its antigen is as yet unknown. The sample comes from a study of early T cells in non-severe SARS-CoV-2 infection. Findings and limits, study-wide: A preference for anti-spike CD8 responses marked VDJdb matching, which missed private and CD4 specificities.

Molecules of cDNA were individually given unique molecular identifiers that were attached to them. TCRdb used MiXCR to reprocess the 5' RACE reads, holding one entry per CDR3 protein. The table has 100,000 to 130,000 distinct CDR3 sequences, around 10% seen once. The sample comprised whole blood. This sequence originates from an adult who was a healthcare worker with PCR-confirmed SARS-CoV-2 infection or an uninfected control (not recorded which).

The CDR3: CASSPWVAGASAGIETQYF. The DNA for the CDR3 is TGTGCCAGCAGTCCCTGGGTAGCGGGAGCCTCCGCCGGTATTGAGACCCAGTACTTC. V and J are TRBV12-3 or TRBV12-4 and TRBJ2-5; 9 bases fit TRBD2. With 5 bases clipped from V and 5 bases from J, the junction kept 21 bases outside the gene matches. CDR3 length: 19 residues.